This T cell receptor (beta chain) comes out of a study of CD8 T cells in Susac syndrome (dated by TCRdb to the late 2010s). Notes on the research overall: Whether CD8+ T cell activation and differentiation in Susac syndrome was antigen driven was tested using repertoire sequencing. Clonality of the CD8+ T cell repertoire was compared between more than 9 healthy donors, approximately 14 Susac syndrome patients and roughly 16 multiple sclerosis patients. Points the paper makes about the study in general: The study acknowledged that relatively few individuals were included in the TCR sequencing and HLA analysis.

This clonotype appeared once. The antigen it recognizes is unknown. Base-call qualities are not available, and no considerably larger clone is one nucleotide away. A single read makes a weak case. There are 15 amino acids in the CDR3, from cysteine to phenylalanine inclusive. Only the CDR3 DNA is retained, 45 bases long and in frame from the first base. V lost 5 bases and J lost 3 bases; the stretch between them is 14 bases long. Taken from the germline V gene (reference sequence), the CDR1 and CDR2 loops are MNHEY and SMNVEV. RNA was extracted with the RNeasy kit and about 0.5 to 1 ug was reverse transcribed using random hexamers. The immunoSEQ multiplex PCR assay, covering 54 Vbeta and 13 Jbeta segments, was used to amplify TCR beta CDR3 regions. PCR amplification bias was corrected using a synthetic template baseline for primer optimization and computational correction. The paper's data handling went like this. Reads were annotated to V, D and J genes per IMGT and analyzed with immunoSEQ Analyzer, keeping only productive sequences. Clonality was calculated as one minus the Shannon entropy normalized by log2 of the number of productive unique sequences. Public and private clones were assessed among the 100 most prevalent clones of each patient and control. Susac-specific clones were defined as absent from healthy and MS cohorts, 850 to 1,300 published viral clones and other ImmuneACCESS disease sequences. TCRdb passed the public sequencing reads through fastp at Q25 and MiXCR, retaining productive beta sequences. Identical CDR3 proteins give one entry, which carries the most common genes and DNA. The authors' filters were not applied to this entry. The sample table lists about 140,000 distinct CDR3 sequences, approximately 95% of them with a count of one. The ten largest make up 0.27% of the sample.

Peripheral blood CD8+ and CD4+ T cells from healthy donors, Susac syndrome patients and multiple sclerosis patients were profiled using high-throughput TCR beta sequencing. The healthy donors served as controls matched for age and sex. Bulk CD8+ and CD4+ T cells were purified magnetically by negative isolation, whereas CD8+ TEMRA cells were enriched by FACS. Blood was drawn into EDTA tubes, processed within 24 hours, and PBMCs were isolated by density gradient centrifugation. PBMCs intended for TCR sequencing were frozen in liquid nitrogen and were later thawed in a 37 degrees C water bath. A purity of at least 90% was achieved for sorted or isolated CD4+, CD8+ and CD8+ TEMRA cells.

Specimen: CD8+ T cells from PBMCs. The sequence is built from TRBV27 and TRBJ1-5; TRBD1 is possibly the D segment (5 matching bases). The receptor was derived from a human donor in good health. The CDR3 protein is CASSPDGGTNQPQHF. Read as DNA, the sequence is TGTGCCAGCAGTCCCGACGGGGGGACCAATCAGCCCCAGCATTTT.